This T cell receptor beta chain comes out of a study of CD8 T cells in ankylosing spondylitis. Study-wide results and limits: Disease-linked clones were reportedly significantly enriched in matched ankylosing spondylitis synovial fluid. Relatively rare in peripheral blood, disease-linked clones were also CD8+. Several highly homologous variants formed a TCR beta motif that appeared characteristic of ankylosing spondylitis blood.

Using its own MiXCR run on the 5' RACE reads, TCRdb lists one record per CDR3 protein. The table includes approximately 150,000 distinct CDR3 sequences, roughly a sixth detected once. Regarding this clonotype: What it recognizes is unknown.

The CDR3 covers 15 residues. Germline CDR1 is MNHEY and CDR2 is SVGAGI. Trimming cost V 4 bases and J 5 bases; bases outside gene matches: 5. The chain has TRBV6-5 and TRBJ2-1, with 10 bases matching TRBD2. The TCR sequence derives from a male donor with ankylosing spondylitis. Material: blood, either unsorted or a sorted T cell fraction (not recorded which). The CDR3 nucleotides read TGTGCCAGCAGTTCGAGCGGGAGGGCGAACAATGAGCAGTTCTTC. This encodes CASSSSGRANNEQFF.